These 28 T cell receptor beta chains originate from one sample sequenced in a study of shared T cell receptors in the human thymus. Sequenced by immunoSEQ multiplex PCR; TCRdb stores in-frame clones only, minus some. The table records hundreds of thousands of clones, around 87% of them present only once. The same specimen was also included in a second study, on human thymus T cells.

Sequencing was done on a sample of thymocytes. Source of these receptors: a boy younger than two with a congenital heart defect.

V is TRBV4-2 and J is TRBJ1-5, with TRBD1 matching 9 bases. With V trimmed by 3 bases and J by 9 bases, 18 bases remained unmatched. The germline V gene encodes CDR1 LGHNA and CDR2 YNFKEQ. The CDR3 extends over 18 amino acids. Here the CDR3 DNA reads TGTGCCAGCAGCCAGAGGACAGGGGAGAATAGCAATCGTATGCCCCAGCATTTT. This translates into CASSQRTGENSNRMPQHF.

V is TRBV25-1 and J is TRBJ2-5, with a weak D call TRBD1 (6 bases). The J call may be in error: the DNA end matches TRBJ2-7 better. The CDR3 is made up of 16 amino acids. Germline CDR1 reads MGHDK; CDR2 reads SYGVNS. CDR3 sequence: CASLSGDTRTRAEQYF. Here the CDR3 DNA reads TGTGCCAGCCTCTCCGGGGACACTCGTACGCGGGCCGAGCAGTACTTC.

Here the CDR3 reads CASSPARDRLTYEQYF. The CDR3 DNA follows: TGTGCCAGCTCACCAGCAAGGGACAGGCTGACCTACGAGCAGTACTTC. The gene calls are TRBV18 and TRBJ2-7; 8 bases are shared with TRBD1. There are 16 residues in the CDR3. From germline, CDR1 is KGHSH and CDR2 LQKENI. V lost 2 bases, J lost 2 bases, and 8 bases stayed unmatched.

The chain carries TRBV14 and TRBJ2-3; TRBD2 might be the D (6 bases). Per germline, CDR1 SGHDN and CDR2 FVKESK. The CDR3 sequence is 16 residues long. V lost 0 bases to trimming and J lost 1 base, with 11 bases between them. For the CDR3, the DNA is TGTGCCAGCAGCCAAGATAGGCAGCGGGGCACAGATACGCAGTATTTT. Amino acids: CASSQDRQRGTDTQYF.

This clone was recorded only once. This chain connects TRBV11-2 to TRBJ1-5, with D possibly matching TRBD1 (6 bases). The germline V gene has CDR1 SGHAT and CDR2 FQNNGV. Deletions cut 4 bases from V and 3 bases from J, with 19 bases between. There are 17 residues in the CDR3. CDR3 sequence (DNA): TGTGCCAGCAGCTCCGGACAGACCTCCAGTGTCAATCAGCCCCAGCATTTT. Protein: CASSSGQTSSVNQPQHF.

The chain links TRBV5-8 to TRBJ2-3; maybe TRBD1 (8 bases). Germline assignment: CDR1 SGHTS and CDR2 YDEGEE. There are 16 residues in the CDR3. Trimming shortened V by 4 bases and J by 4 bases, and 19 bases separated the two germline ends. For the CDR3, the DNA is TGTGCCAGCAGCGCGATCGGACAGGGAGGGGCAGATACGCAGTATTTT. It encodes CASSAIGQGGADTQYF.

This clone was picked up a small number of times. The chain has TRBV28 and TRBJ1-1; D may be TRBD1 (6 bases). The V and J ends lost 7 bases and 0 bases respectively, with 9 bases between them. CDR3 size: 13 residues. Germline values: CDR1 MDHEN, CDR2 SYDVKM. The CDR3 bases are TGTGCCAGCAAGGGGGACATGAACACTGAAGCTTTCTTT. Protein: CASKGDMNTEAFF.

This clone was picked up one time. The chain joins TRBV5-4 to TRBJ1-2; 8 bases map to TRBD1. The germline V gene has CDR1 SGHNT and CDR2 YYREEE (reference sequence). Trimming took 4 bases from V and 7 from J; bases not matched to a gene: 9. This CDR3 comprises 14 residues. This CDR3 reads CASSTRTGIGGYTF. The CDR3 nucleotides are TGTGCCAGCAGCACAAGGACAGGGATTGGTGGCTACACCTTC.

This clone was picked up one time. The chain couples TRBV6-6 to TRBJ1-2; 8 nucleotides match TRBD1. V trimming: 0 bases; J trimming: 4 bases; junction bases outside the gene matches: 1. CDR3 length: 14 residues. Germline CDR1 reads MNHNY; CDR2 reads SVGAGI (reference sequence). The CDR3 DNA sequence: TGTGCCAGCAGTTACTCGACAGGGGCCTATGGCTACACCTTC. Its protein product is CASSYSTGAYGYTF.

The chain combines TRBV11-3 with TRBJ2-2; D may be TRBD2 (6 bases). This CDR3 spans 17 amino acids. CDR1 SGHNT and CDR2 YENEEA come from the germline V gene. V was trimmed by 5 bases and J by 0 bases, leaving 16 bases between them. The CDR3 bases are TGTGCCAGCAGCCCGGGGCGCGGGGTCGCGAACACCGGGGAGCTGTTTTTT. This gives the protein CASSPGRGVANTGELFF.

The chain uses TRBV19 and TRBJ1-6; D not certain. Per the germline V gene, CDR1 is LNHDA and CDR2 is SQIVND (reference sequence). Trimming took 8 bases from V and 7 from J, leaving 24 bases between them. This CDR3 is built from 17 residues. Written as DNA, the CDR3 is TGTGCCAGTTGTGCCTCTAAAAGTGGGCTCTACAATTCACCCCTCCACTTT. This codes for CASCASKSGLYNSPLHF.

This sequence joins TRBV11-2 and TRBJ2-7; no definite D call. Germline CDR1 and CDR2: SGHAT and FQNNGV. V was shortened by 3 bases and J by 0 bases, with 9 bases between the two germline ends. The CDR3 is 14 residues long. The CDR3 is CASSFSQNSYEQYF. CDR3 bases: TGTGCCAGCAGCTTCAGTCAGAACTCCTACGAGCAGTACTTC.

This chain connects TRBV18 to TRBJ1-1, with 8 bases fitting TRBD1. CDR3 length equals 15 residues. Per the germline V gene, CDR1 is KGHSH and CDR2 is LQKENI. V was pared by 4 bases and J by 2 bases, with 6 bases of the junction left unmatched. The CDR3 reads CASSRTGGENTEAFF. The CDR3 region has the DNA TGTGCCAGCTCACGTACAGGGGGGGAAAACACTGAAGCTTTCTTT.

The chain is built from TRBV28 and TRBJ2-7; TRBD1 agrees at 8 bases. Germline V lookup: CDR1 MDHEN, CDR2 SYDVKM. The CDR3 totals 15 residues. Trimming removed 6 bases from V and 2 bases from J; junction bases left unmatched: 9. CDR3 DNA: TGTGCCAGCAGGCGCCGGGACAGGCGACCCTACGAGCAGTACTTC. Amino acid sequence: CASRRRDRRPYEQYF.

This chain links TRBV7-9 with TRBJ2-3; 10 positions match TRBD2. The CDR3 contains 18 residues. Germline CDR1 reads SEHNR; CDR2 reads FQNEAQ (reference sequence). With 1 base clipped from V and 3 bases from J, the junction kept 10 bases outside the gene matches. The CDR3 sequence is CASSLDQREGRLTDTQYF. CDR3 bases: TGTGCCAGCAGCTTAGACCAGCGGGAGGGCCGGTTAACAGATACGCAGTATTTT.

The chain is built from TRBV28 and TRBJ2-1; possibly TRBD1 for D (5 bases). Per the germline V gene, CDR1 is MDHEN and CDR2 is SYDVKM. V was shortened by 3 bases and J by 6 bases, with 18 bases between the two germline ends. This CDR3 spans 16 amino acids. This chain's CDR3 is CASSLGWTTLGNEQFF. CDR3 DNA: TGTGCCAGCAGTTTGGGTTGGACAACCTTAGGCAATGAGCAGTTCTTC. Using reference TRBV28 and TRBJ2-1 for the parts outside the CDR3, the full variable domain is DVKVTQSSRYLVKRTGEKVFLECVQDMDHENMFWYRQDPGLGLRLIYFSYDVKMKEKGDIPEGYSVSREKKERFSLILESASTNQTSMYLCASSLGWTTLGNEQFFGPGTRLTVL.

The CDR3, as DNA: TGTGCCAGTACGACCAGCTGGGACAGGGGCGGAGGCTACACCTTC. Protein sequence: CASTTSWDRGGGYTF. This sequence joins TRBV7-8 and TRBJ1-2; TRBD1 aligns across 10 bases. V lost 9 bases to trimming and J lost 8 bases; unmatched junction nucleotides: 15. Germline V gene lookup returns CDR1 SGHVS and CDR2 FQNEAQ. The CDR3 loop spans 15 amino acids.

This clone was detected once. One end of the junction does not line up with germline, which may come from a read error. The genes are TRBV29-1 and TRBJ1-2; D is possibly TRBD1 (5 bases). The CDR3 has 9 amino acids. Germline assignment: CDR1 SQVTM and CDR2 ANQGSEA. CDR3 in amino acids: CSVGRLGLF. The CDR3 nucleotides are TGCAGCGTGGGACGACTAGGCCTCTTC.

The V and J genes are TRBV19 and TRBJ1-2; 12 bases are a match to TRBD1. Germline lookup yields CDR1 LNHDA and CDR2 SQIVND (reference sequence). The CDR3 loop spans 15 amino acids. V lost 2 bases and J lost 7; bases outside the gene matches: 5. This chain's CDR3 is CASSIPGQGASGYTF. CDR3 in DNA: TGTGCCAGTAGTATACCGGGACAGGGGGCGTCTGGCTACACCTTC.

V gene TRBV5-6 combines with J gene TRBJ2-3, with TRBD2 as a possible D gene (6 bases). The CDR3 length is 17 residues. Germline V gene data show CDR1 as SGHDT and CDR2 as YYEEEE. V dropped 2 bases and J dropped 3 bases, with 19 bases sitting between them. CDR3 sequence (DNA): TGTGCCAGCAGCTTATGGTGGGACTCCCGGGGGACAGATACGCAGTATTTT. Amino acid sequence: CASSLWWDSRGTDTQYF.

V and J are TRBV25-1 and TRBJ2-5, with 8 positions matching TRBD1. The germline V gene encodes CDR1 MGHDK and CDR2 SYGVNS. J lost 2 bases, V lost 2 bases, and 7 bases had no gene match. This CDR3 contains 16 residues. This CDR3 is CASSEGQGVEQETQYF. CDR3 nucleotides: TGTGCCAGCAGTGAAGGACAGGGTGTGGAGCAAGAGACCCAGTACTTC.

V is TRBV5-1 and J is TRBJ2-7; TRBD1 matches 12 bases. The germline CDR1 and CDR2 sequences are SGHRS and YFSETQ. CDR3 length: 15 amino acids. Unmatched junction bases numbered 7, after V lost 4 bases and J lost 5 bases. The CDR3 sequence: CASSVPGTGGHEQYF. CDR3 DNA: TGCGCCAGCAGCGTACCCGGGACAGGGGGCCACGAGCAGTACTTC.

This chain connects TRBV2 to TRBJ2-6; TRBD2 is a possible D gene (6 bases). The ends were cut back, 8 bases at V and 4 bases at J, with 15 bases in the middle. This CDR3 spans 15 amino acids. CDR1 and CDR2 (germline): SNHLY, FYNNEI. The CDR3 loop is CASRPGAAGANVLTF. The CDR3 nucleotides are TGTGCCAGCCGGCCGGGAGCGGCGGGGGCCAACGTCCTGACTTTC.

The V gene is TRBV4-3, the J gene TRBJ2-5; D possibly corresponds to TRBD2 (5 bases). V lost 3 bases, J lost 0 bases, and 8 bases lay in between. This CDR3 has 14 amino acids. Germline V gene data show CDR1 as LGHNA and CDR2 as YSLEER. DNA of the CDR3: TGCGCCAGCAGCCAGCGGGCGTACCAAGAGACCCAGTACTTC. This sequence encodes CASSQRAYQETQYF.

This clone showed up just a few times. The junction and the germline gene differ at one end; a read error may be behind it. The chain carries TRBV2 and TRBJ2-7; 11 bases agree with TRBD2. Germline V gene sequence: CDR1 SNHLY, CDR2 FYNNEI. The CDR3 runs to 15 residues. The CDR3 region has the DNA TGTGCCAGCACCACGGACGGGACTAGCGGACAACAGGGTCCTTTC. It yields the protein CASTTDGTSGQQGPF.

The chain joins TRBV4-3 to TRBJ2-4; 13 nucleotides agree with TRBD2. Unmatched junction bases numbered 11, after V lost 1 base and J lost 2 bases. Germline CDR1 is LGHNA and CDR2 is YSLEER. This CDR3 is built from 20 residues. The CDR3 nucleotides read TGCGCCAGCAGCCAAGCACTAGCGGGGGGGCCTGTATGTACCAAAAACATTCAGTACTTC. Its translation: CASSQALAGGPVCTKNIQYF.

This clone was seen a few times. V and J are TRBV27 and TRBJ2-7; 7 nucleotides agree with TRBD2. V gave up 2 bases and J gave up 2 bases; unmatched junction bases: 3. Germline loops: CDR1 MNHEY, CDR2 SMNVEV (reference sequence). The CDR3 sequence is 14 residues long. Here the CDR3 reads CASSLRREPYEQYF. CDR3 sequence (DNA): TGTGCCAGCAGTTTAAGGCGGGAGCCCTACGAGCAGTACTTC.

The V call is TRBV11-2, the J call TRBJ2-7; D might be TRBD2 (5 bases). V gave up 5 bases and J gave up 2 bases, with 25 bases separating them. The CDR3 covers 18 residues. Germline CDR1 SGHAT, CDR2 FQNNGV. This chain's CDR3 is CASSPLPEAKVAPYEQYF. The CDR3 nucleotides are TGTGCCAGCAGCCCCCTCCCGGAGGCGAAGGTCGCCCCCTACGAGCAGTACTTC.